This T cell receptor (beta chain) was recorded in a study of T cell responses to AZD1222 COVID-19 vaccine. A note on this clone: Its antigen is not identified. Lacking the conserved final phenylalanine or tryptophan, this CDR3 likely reflects a read error. The limits of the CDR3 on the DNA are not certain, so only TCRdb's listed CDR3 is given.

TCRdb's copy holds only in-frame clones and misses some; the assay was immunoSEQ multiplex PCR. The sample has tens of thousands of clones, around 90% seen once. Germline CDR1 is SGHTA and CDR2 is FQGNSA. The CDR3 has 8 residues if both end residues are counted. Study observations and caveats: Increased Spike-specific TCR breadth and depth were observed after two AZD1222 doses. Every sample of the repertoires postdated the peak T cell response.

The TCR was taken from an adult in good health. The source material was peripheral blood, sampled on day 0 of AZD1222 vaccination. J is TRBJ2-7 and V is TRBV7-2. The chain's CDR3 is CASSLVRP.